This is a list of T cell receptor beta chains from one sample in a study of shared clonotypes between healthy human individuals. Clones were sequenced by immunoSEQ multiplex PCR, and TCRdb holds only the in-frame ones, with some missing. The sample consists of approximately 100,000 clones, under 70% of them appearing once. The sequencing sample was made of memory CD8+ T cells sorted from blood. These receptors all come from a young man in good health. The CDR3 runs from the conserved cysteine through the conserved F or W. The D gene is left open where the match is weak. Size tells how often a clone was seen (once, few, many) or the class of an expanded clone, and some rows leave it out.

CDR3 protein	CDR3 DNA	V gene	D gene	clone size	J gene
CASSLSAGRTNTGELFF	TGTGCCAGCAGTTTATCGGCCGGACGGACCAACACCGGGGAGCTGTTTTTT	TRBV28	NA	NA	TRBJ2-2
CASSEGLAGSYEQYF	TGTGCCAGCAGTGAAGGACTAGCGGGAAGCTACGAGCAGTACTTC	TRBV6-1	TRBD2	few	TRBJ2-7
CSVRLGSDTQYF	TGCAGCGTCAGGCTGGGCTCAGATACGCAGTATTTT	TRBV29-1	NA	NA	TRBJ2-3
CASSLVGTGGHEQYF	TGTGCCAGCAGCTTAGTGGGGACAGGGGGCCACGAGCAGTACTTC	TRBV7-2	TRBD1	NA	TRBJ2-7
CASSLSPSSGEQFF	TGTGCCAGCAGCTTGTCCCCTAGCTCGGGCGAGCAGTTCTTC	TRBV5-6	NA	NA	TRBJ2-1
CASSLVGGANVLTF	TGTGCCAGCAGCTTGGTTGGTGGGGCCAACGTCCTGACTTTC	TRBV5-6	NA	NA	TRBJ2-6
CASTKGAQSYEQYF	TGTGCCAGCACTAAGGGGGCGCAATCCTACGAGCAGTACTTC	TRBV5-6	TRBD1	NA	TRBJ2-7
CASSAEQGAQETQYF	TGTGCCAGCAGCGCGGAGCAGGGTGCGCAAGAGACCCAGTACTTC	TRBV11-3	NA	many	TRBJ2-5
CASSGGQGTNEKLFF	TGTGCCAGCAGCGGGGGACAGGGAACTAATGAAAAACTGTTTTTT	TRBV5-3	TRBD1	NA	TRBJ1-4
CASSQGVSGVYNEQFF	TGCGCCAGCAGCCAAGGGGTCAGCGGGGTATACAATGAGCAGTTCTTC	TRBV4-3	TRBD2	NA	TRBJ2-1
CASSLRQGIYEQYF	TGTGCCAGCAGCTTACGACAGGGGATCTACGAGCAGTACTTC	TRBV7-8	TRBD1	once	TRBJ2-7
CASSRPGRRYEQYF	TGTGCCAGCAGCCGCCCGGGGAGGAGGTACGAGCAGTACTTC	TRBV16	NA	few	TRBJ2-7
CATSENTEAFF	TGTGCCACCTCGGAGAACACTGAAGCTTTCTTT	TRBV2	NA	few	TRBJ1-1
CASSLGGTITGELFF	TGTGCCAGCAGTCTTGGCGGGACAATCACCGGGGAGCTGTTTTTT	TRBV27	NA	NA	TRBJ2-2
CASSYSMAWGGYTF	TGTGCCAGCAGTTACTCGATGGCGTGGGGTGGCTACACCTTC	TRBV6-6	NA	NA	TRBJ1-2
CASSEDLAGTTTDTQYF	TGTGCCAGCAGTGAAGACCTAGCGGGAACTACCACAGATACGCAGTATTTT	TRBV6-1	TRBD2	NA	TRBJ2-3
CASSVGEGGEQYF	TGTGCCAGCAGCGTAGGGGAAGGAGGAGAGCAGTACTTC	TRBV9	NA	NA	TRBJ2-7
CASSLGTSTHNEQFF	TGTGCCAGCAGCTTGGGGACTAGCACCCACAATGAGCAGTTCTTC	TRBV5-8	TRBD2	NA	TRBJ2-1
CASSLRGPLAGSYEQYF	TGTGCCAGCAGTTTACGAGGTCCGCTAGCGGGATCCTACGAGCAGTACTTC	TRBV27	TRBD2	NA	TRBJ2-7
CASSIGAGREAFF	TGTGCCAGTAGTATAGGGGCAGGCCGCGAAGCTTTCTTT	TRBV19	NA	NA	TRBJ1-1
CASSAGGRTDTQYF	TGTGCCAGCAGCGCGGGAGGCAGGACAGATACGCAGTATTTT	TRBV9	TRBD2	few	TRBJ2-3
CASSHDPGTGYTDTQYF	TGCGCCAGCAGCCATGATCCCGGGACAGGGTACACAGATACGCAGTATTTT	TRBV4-3	TRBD1	few	TRBJ2-3
CASSSGRVSEQYF	TGTGCCAGCAGCTCCGGCAGAGTCTCCGAGCAGTACTTC	TRBV11-2	NA	many	TRBJ2-7
CASTPGRASGANVLTF	TGTGCCAGCACCCCGGGTAGGGCCTCTGGGGCCAACGTCCTGACTTTC	TRBV28	NA	NA	TRBJ2-6
CASSLSSGSYRYYEQYF	TGTGCCAGCAGCTTGTCTAGCGGGAGTTACCGCTACTACGAGCAGTACTTC	TRBV5-4	TRBD2	NA	TRBJ2-7
CASSSKENTEAFF	TGTGCCAGCAGCAGCAAGGAGAACACTGAAGCTTTCTTT	TRBV6-6	NA	many	TRBJ1-1
CASSSPTGGETSGTGTEQYF	TGTGCCAGCAGTTCACCGACAGGGGGCGAGACTAGCGGGACAGGGACCGAGCAGTACTTC	TRBV28	NA	NA	TRBJ2-7
CASTDIHPHKSGQRPDF	TGTGCCAGCACTGATATTCATCCACACAAGTCGGGCCAACGTCCTGACTTC	TRBV5-8	NA	NA	TRBJ2-6
CASSLEASYTGELFF	TGTGCCAGCAGCTTAGAAGCGTCGTACACCGGGGAGCTGTTTTTT	TRBV13	NA	NA	TRBJ2-2
CASSRPPEFTDTQYF	TGTGCCAGCAGCCGGCCCCCCGAGTTCACAGATACGCAGTATTTT	TRBV7-9	NA	NA	TRBJ2-3
CASSLQGRTEAFF	TGTGCCAGCAGCTTACAGGGACGGACTGAAGCTTTCTTT	TRBV11-2	NA	NA	TRBJ1-1
CASSYTDTQYF	TGTGCCAGCAGTTACACAGATACGCAGTATTTT	TRBV7-2	NA	once	TRBJ2-3
CASRPGHFYEQYF	TGTGCCAGCAGACCGGGACACTTCTACGAGCAGTACTTC	TRBV28	NA	many	TRBJ2-7
CASTLGRVNYGYTF	TGTGCCAGTACCCTGGGCAGGGTGAACTATGGCTACACCTTC	TRBV19	NA	NA	TRBJ1-2
CATSTGTSGSAAQYF	TGTGCCACCAGCACCGGGACTAGCGGGAGTGCGGCCCAGTACTTC	TRBV15	TRBD2	many	TRBJ2-5
CASSPNLGDYGYTF	TGTGCCAGCAGTCCCAATTTGGGGGACTATGGCTACACCTTC	TRBV6-5	NA	NA	TRBJ1-2
CASSLGQGRSNEQYF	TGTGCCAGCAGCTTAGGTCAGGGTCGCTCTAACGAGCAGTACTTC	TRBV7-9	NA	NA	TRBJ2-7
CCVGPPGITRGELFF	TGCTGTGTAGGGCCCCCGGGTATAACTCGCGGGGAGCTGTTTTTT	TRBV11-2	NA	NA	TRBJ2-2
CASRFLQGDYEQYF	TGCGCCAGCCGTTTCTTACAGGGGGATTACGAGCAGTACTTC	TRBV4-1	TRBD1	NA	TRBJ2-7
CASSLAGESYEQYF	TGCGCCAGCAGCCTAGCGGGGGAGAGCTACGAGCAGTACTTC	TRBV4-1	TRBD2	NA	TRBJ2-7
CASSPQDNSF	TGTGCCAGCAGCCCCCAGGACAATTCTTTT	TRBV21-1	NA	many	TRBJ1-1
CASSPEGEFYGYTF	TGTGCCAGCAGCCCCGAGGGGGAATTCTATGGCTACACCTTC	TRBV27	NA	NA	TRBJ1-2
CASSFRTSGNTGELFF	TGTGCCAGCAGCTTCCGGACTAGCGGGAACACCGGGGAGCTGTTTTTT	TRBV13	TRBD2	NA	TRBJ2-2
CASSLSRARGRVGELFF	TGTGCCAGCAGTTTGTCGCGGGCGAGGGGGCGCGTCGGGGAGCTGTTTTTT	TRBV27	TRBD1	NA	TRBJ2-2
CSARLADTQYF	TGCAGTGCTAGACTAGCAGATACGCAGTATTTT	TRBV20-1	NA	once	TRBJ2-3
CASSLDSSGELFF	TGCGCCAGCAGCCTCGACAGTTCCGGGGAGCTGTTTTTT	TRBV10-1	NA	NA	TRBJ2-2
CASSQAGFGQPQHF	TGTGCCAGCAGCCAGGCTGGGTTTGGTCAGCCCCAGCATTTT	TRBV7-9	NA	many	TRBJ1-5
CASSLGPSGFYEQYF	TGTGCCAGCAGCTTAGGTCCTAGCGGGTTCTACGAGCAGTACTTC	TRBV7-2	TRBD2	NA	TRBJ2-7
CAWSVLEDGQETQYF	TGTGCCTGGAGTGTACTCGAGGACGGACAAGAGACCCAGTACTTC	TRBV30	NA	NA	TRBJ2-5
CASSDLGNNEKLFF	TGTGCCAGCAGTGATCTAGGGAATAATGAAAAACTGTTTTTT	TRBV25-1	NA	few	TRBJ1-4
CASSDSQRAGNTIYF	TGTGCCAGCAGTGACTCTCAGAGGGCTGGAAACACCATATATTTT	TRBV25-1	NA	NA	TRBJ1-3